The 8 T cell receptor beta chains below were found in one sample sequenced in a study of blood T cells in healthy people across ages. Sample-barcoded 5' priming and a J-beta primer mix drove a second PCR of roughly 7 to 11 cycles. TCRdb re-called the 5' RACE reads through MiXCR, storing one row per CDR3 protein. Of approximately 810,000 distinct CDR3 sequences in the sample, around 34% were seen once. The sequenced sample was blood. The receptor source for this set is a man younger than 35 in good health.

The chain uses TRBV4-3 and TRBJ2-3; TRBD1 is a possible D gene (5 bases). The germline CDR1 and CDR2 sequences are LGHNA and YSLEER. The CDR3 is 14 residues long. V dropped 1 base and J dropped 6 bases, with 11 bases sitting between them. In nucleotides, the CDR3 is TGCGCCAGCAGCCAAGGGGCGACAGTTGATACGCAGTATTTT. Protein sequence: CASSQGATVDTQYF.

As DNA, the CDR3 is TGTGCCAGCAGCCGTGGGCCGGGGGAAGCTTTCTTT. Residues: CASSRGPGEAFF. V and J are TRBV6-2 or TRBV6-3 and TRBJ1-1; D unresolved. Trimming took 6 bases from V and 8 from J, leaving 13 bases between them. Germline loops: CDR1 MNHEY, CDR2 SVGEGT. The CDR3 length is 12 residues.

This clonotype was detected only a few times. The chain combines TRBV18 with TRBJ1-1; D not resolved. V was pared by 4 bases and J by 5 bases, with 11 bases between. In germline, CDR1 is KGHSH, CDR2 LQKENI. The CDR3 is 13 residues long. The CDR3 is CASSQESATEAFF. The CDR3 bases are TGTGCCAGCTCACAGGAGTCGGCAACTGAAGCTTTCTTT.

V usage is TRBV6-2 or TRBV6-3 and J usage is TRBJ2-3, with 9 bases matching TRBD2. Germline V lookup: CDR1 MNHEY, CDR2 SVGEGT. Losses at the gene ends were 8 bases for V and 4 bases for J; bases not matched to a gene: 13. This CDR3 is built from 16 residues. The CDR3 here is CASGPAGLAVSDTQYF. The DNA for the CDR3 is TGTGCCAGCGGCCCGGCGGGACTAGCAGTTTCAGATACGCAGTATTTT.

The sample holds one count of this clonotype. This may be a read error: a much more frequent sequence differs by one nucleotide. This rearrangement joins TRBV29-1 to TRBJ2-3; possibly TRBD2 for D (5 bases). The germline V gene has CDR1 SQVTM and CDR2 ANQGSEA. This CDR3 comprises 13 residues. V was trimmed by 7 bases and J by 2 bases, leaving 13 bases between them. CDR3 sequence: CSGSDATTDTQYF. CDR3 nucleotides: TGCAGCGGTAGCGACGCAACCACAGATACGCAGTATTTT.

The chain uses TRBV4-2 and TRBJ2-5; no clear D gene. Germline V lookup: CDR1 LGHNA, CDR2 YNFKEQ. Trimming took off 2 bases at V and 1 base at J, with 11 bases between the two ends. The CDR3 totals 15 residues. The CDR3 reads CASSQSSRAQETQYF. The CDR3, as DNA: TGTGCCAGCAGCCAAAGCAGTAGGGCCCAAGAGACCCAGTACTTC.

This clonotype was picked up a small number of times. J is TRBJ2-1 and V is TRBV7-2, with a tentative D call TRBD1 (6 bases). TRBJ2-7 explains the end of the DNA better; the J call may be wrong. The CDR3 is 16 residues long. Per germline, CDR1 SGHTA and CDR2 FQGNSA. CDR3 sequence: CASSPSTGEVYNEQYF. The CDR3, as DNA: TGTGCCAGCAGCCCTTCGACAGGAGAGGTCTACAATGAGCAGTACTTC.

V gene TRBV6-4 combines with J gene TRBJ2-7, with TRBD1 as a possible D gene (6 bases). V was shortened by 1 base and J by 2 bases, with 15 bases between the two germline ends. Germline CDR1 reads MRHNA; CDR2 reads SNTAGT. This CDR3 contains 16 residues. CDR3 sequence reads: CASSDYTGPMAYEQYF. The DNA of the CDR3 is TGTGCCAGCAGTGACTACACAGGGCCAATGGCCTACGAGCAGTACTTC.